This T cell receptor (beta chain) comes out of a study of spatial heterogeneity in lung cancer. This clonotype appeared many times. Its antigen is unidentified. Time point indicated: sample taken at primary tumor resection. General study findings and limits: Counts of expanded intratumoral alpha and beta TCRs tracked tumor mutation counts.

V lost 4 bases and J 3 bases, leaving 13 bases between the germline ends. Germline CDR1 reads SGHKS; CDR2 reads YYEKEE (reference sequence). This CDR3 is built from 14 residues. In TCRdb, the 5' RACE reads were re-called with MiXCR into one record per CDR3 protein. The sample lists 25,000 to 30,000 distinct CDR3 sequences; about 7% were seen once. Sequences were derived from lung tumor tissue, sampled at surgery. This TCR derives from a male donor with early-stage non-small cell lung cancer. This chain connects TRBV5-5 to TRBJ1-1, with D tentatively TRBD1 (6 bases). Here the CDR3 DNA reads TGTGCCAGCAGCCCGCCGGGGGCGGACACTGAAGCTTTCTTT. As protein: CASSPPGADTEAFF.